Listed below are T cell receptor beta chains from one sample, sequenced in a study of T cells in Graves' hyperthyroidism and ophthalmopathy. MiXCR, applied by TCRdb to the multiplex PCR reads, yields one record per CDR3 protein. The sample records approximately 360,000 distinct CDR3 sequences, less than 20% being singletons. The sample taken for sequencing was blood. Receptors were obtained from a woman younger than 30 with Graves' hyperthyroidism that later progressed to Graves' ophthalmopathy. Both conserved end residues are part of each CDR3. A D gene is named only where the DNA matches it firmly. The listing skips clone size in some rows; elsewhere it reads once, few, many or a size class.

v_gene,d_gene,abundance,j_gene,CDR3nt,CDR3aa
TRBV4-1,NA,NA,TRBJ2-3,TGCGCCAGCACCCCAACACGGGACTCAGATACGCAGTATTTT,CASTPTRDSDTQYF
TRBV3-1,NA,many,TRBJ1-4,TGTGCCAGCAGCCAAGACGCAACTAATGAAAAACTGTTTTTT,CASSQDATNEKLFF
TRBV4-3,TRBD2,few,TRBJ2-1,TGCGCCAGCAGCCCCGGGACTAGCGTCAGTGATGAGCAGTTCTTC,CASSPGTSVSDEQFF
TRBV6-2/TRBV6-3,NA,few,TRBJ2-1,TGTGCCAGCAGAGCCCGGGACCACATTGACAATGAGCAGTTCTTC,CASRARDHIDNEQFF
TRBV18,NA,many,TRBJ1-1,TGTGCCAGCTCCTCCGCACAGGGAGGCTCTGAAGCTTTCTTT,CASSSAQGGSEAFF
TRBV30,NA,NA,TRBJ1-1,TGTGCCTGGAGTGCAGGGGTGGGCGCTGAAGCTTTCTTT,CAWSAGVGAEAFF
TRBV7-9,TRBD2,many,TRBJ2-1,TGTGCCAGCAGCTTAGAAGCCGGACTAGCAGATGAGCAGTTCTTC,CASSLEAGLADEQFF
TRBV12-3/TRBV12-4,NA,NA,TRBJ2-2,TGTGCCAGCAGTTTTGGGGTCCTCATTGGGGAGCTGTTTTTT,CASSFGVLIGELFF
TRBV3-1,NA,many,TRBJ2-7,TGTGCCAGCAGCCAAGATTTAATCTACGAGCAGTACTTC,CASSQDLIYEQYF
TRBV18,NA,many,TRBJ1-5,TGTGCCAGCTCAATTTTACAGGGTGGACAGCCCCAGCATTTT,CASSILQGGQPQHF
TRBV20-1,NA,many,TRBJ2-2,TGCAGTGCCGGCGGATTACGGGGCGGGGAGCTGTTTTTT,CSAGGLRGGELFF
TRBV12-3/TRBV12-4,TRBD2,many,TRBJ2-3,TGTGCCAGCAGTTTAGGTAGCGGGAGGGCCCTCAGTAAAGATACGCAGTATTTT,CASSLGSGRALSKDTQYF
TRBV5-4,NA,NA,TRBJ2-2,TGTGCCAGCAGAACGGAAGGGCTCGGGGAGCTGTTTTTT,CASRTEGLGELFF
TRBV4-2,TRBD2,few,TRBJ2-2,TGTGCCAGCAGCCGCGAACCTAGCGGGGCGAACACCGGGGAGCTGTTTTTT,CASSREPSGANTGELFF
TRBV11-3,NA,few,TRBJ2-1,TGTGCCAGCAGCAGAAGGGGCGGGCGAAATGAGCAGTTCTTC,CASSRRGGRNEQFF
TRBV28,NA,NA,TRBJ2-7,TGTGCCAGCAGTTTAAACCCGACTAGGGGATACGAGCAGTACTTC,CASSLNPTRGYEQYF